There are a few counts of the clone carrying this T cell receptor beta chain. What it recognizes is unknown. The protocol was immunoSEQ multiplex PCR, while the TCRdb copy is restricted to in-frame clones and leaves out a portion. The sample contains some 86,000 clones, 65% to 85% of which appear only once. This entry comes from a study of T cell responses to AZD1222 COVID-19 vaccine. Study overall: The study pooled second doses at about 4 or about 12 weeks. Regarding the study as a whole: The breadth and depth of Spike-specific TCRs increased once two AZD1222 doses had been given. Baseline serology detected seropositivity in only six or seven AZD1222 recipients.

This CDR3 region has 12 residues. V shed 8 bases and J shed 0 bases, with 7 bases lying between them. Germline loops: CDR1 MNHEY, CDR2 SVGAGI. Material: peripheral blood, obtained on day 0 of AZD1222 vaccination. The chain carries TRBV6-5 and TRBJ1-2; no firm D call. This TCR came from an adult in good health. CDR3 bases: TGTGCCAGCCCCGGATCTAACTATGGCTACACCTTC. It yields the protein CASPGSNYGYTF.